This T cell receptor (beta chain) was recovered during a study of T cells expressing NK-cell markers. Notes on the study in general: Once again these clonotypes came out on top in the CD3+CD56-NKG2C+ fraction of four donors. The share of CD8+ T cells held by dominant NKG2C+ clonotypes was roughly 1.0-8% in about six donors.

For this clonotype: Its antigen is still unknown.

In generating TCR beta cDNA, 5'RACE template switching with UMIs was used. TCRdb re-called the 5' RACE reads and gives one entry per CDR3 protein, without DNA. The sample has 550,000 to 600,000 distinct CDR3 sequences. Germline V gene data show CDR1 as SQVTM and CDR2 as ANQGSEA. CDR3 length equals 15 residues. The sample comprised blood T cells: a sorted CD56 or NKG2C T cell subset, CD4+ or CD8+ T cells, or bulk PBMC T cells (not recorded which). The rearrangement uses TRBV29-1 and TRBJ2-3; the D gene TCRdb calls, TRBD2, cannot be checked with no DNA. The clonotype originates from a man aged 18 to 30 in good health. CDR3: CSVEETSGRSDTQYF.